The 7 T cell receptor beta chains below all came from one sample that was sequenced in a study of T cell repertoires in cytomegalovirus infection. TCRdb itself ran the reads through MiXCR, one entry per CDR3 protein. The sample has some 350,000 distinct CDR3 sequences, nearly 35% seen once. No cognate antigen is known for these TCRs. This specimen consisted of cultured PBMCs, obtained from culture after CMV antigen stimulation. The source is a human donor in good health (CMV status not recorded). Some clones in this sample may be carry-over from other donors' samples.

In its sample, this clonotype was seen many times. The chain couples TRBV12-3 or TRBV12-4 to TRBJ2-2; 9 bases are shared with TRBD1. J was trimmed by 4 bases and V by 6 bases; bases with no gene match: 6. This CDR3 contains 15 residues. The CDR3, as DNA: TGTGCCAGCAGCCCCCGACAGGGGGGCACCGGGGAGCTGTTTTTT. It specifies CASSPRQGGTGELFF.

The J gene is TRBJ2-1, the V gene TRBV4-2, with 13 bases matching TRBD2. The length of the CDR3 is 14 residues. Germline trimming cut 3 bases from V and 8 bases from J; bases unmatched to any gene: 1. Germline values: CDR1 LGHNA, CDR2 YNFKEQ. This CDR3 reads CASSQGLAGYEQFF. For the CDR3, the DNA is TGTGCCAGCAGCCAGGGACTAGCGGGATATGAGCAGTTCTTC.

The J gene is TRBJ1-5, the V gene TRBV7-2; D not certain. V was cut by 5 bases and J by 0 bases, with 11 bases left in between. CDR3 length: 15 residues. Looked up from germline, CDR1 is SGHTA and CDR2 is FQGNSA. In DNA form, the CDR3 reads TGTGCCAGCAGCCCTAAACCGGATAGCAATCAGCCCCAGCATTTT. It translates to CASSPKPDSNQPQHF.

This chain links TRBV20-1 with TRBJ2-2, with D hard to call. The length of the CDR3 is 12 residues. Trimming removed 1 base at V and 6 bases at J, with 6 bases between. Germline CDR1 DFQATT, CDR2 SNEGSKA (reference sequence). CDR3 nucleotides: TGCAGTGCTAGAGTCCTGGCCGGGGAGCTGTTTTTT. It translates to CSARVLAGELFF.

This clonotype appeared many times. The genes are TRBV7-2 and TRBJ1-1; D remains unclear. V was shortened by 5 bases and J by 8 bases, with 15 bases between the two germline ends. The germline V gene has CDR1 SGHTA and CDR2 FQGNSA. The CDR3 has 13 amino acids. The CDR3 DNA is TGTGCCAGCAGCCCAGCGAAAGCACCCGAAGCTTTCTTT. This sequence encodes CASSPAKAPEAFF.

The V and J genes are TRBV28 and TRBJ1-1; 10 nucleotides line up with TRBD1. The CDR3 runs 15 residues. J lost 3 bases, V lost 6 bases, and 7 bases had no gene match. The germline gives CDR1 MDHEN, CDR2 SYDVKM. The chain's CDR3 is CASRVGDRGYTEAFF. In nucleotides, the CDR3 is TGTGCCAGCAGGGTCGGGGACAGGGGATACACTGAAGCTTTCTTT.

There are many counts of this clonotype. The rearrangement links TRBV7-8 to TRBJ2-1, with D possibly being TRBD2 (6 bases). V was cut by 5 bases and J by 5 bases, with 19 bases left in between. This CDR3 is 16 amino acids long. Germline lookup yields CDR1 SGHVS and CDR2 FQNEAQ. CDR3 loop: CASSPRTRDLHNEQFF. The CDR3 region has the DNA TGTGCCAGCAGCCCTAGGACGCGGGACCTTCACAATGAGCAGTTCTTC.